Included here is one T cell receptor beta chain sequence, with context. Its antigen is unidentified. Per germline, CDR1 SQVTM and CDR2 ANQGSEA. V was trimmed by 1 base and J by 5 bases, leaving 8 bases between them. This CDR3 spans 13 amino acids. This record comes from a study of early T cells in non-severe SARS-CoV-2 infection. General observations from the study: Matches to VDJdb favored anti-spike CD8 responses and missed private and CD4 specificities.

As part of library construction, unique molecular identifiers were attached to individual cDNA molecules. Each CDR3 protein is one row after TCRdb ran MiXCR on the 5' RACE reads. This table has tens of thousands of distinct CDR3 sequences, approximately 10% appearing once. This chain uses TRBV29-1 with TRBJ2-2; no firm D call. The source is an adult who was a healthcare worker with PCR-confirmed SARS-CoV-2 infection or an uninfected control (not recorded which). The sequencing here drew on whole blood, taken at baseline. The CDR3 coding sequence is TGCAGCGTTGAAGGACATTGGACCGGGGAGCTGTTTTTT. Translating gives CSVEGHWTGELFF.